A single sample gave rise to the 30 T cell receptor beta chains below, sequenced in a study of cytomegalovirus exposure and HLA in healthy donors. Primers included in the PCR were 60 Vbeta and 13 Jbeta primers. Sequenced by immunoSEQ multiplex PCR; TCRdb stores in-frame clones only, minus some. The sample consists of 150,000 or so clones, roughly 74% of them appearing once. The sequenced sample was PBMCs. Receptors originate from a man between 18 and 29 years old in good health and CMV-seropositive.

This chain joins TRBV19 and TRBJ2-7, with 7 bases matching TRBD2. After removal of 10 bases from V and 0 bases from J, the junction contained 9 bases not matched to a gene. CDR3 length: 14 residues. Per the germline V gene, CDR1 is LNHDA and CDR2 is SQIVND (reference sequence). The CDR3 sequence is CATQRGGTSYEQYF. In nucleotides, the CDR3 is TGTGCCACTCAGAGGGGAGGGACCTCCTACGAGCAGTACTTC.

The chain has TRBV19 and TRBJ1-5; the match to TRBD1 covers 8 bases. V was clipped by 9 bases and J by 0 bases; unmatched bases: 10. The CDR3 runs to 16 residues. The V gene's germline CDR1 is LNHDA and CDR2 SQIVND (reference sequence). The chain's CDR3 is CASRQGPTYSNQPQHF. As DNA, the CDR3 is TGTGCCAGCCGACAGGGGCCTACATATAGCAATCAGCCCCAGCATTTT.

CDR3 sequence reads: CASSSKTPGGQETQYF. For the CDR3, the DNA is TGTGCCAGCAGTTCTAAAACCCCAGGGGGCCAAGAGACCCAGTACTTC. The chain couples TRBV27 to TRBJ2-5; TRBD1 aligns across 7 bases. The CDR3 totals 16 residues. Germline V gene sequence: CDR1 MNHEY, CDR2 SMNVEV (reference sequence). V dropped 4 bases and J dropped 1; count of bases not matched to a gene: 9.

Note on this clone: The junction departs from germline at one end; a sequencing error may be responsible. The CDR3 is CASSLGEGSGELFF. CDR3 in DNA: TGTGCTAGCAGCCTCGGTGAGGGTAGCGGGGAGCTGTTTTTT. The chain couples TRBV7-7 to TRBJ2-2; D may be TRBD2 (5 bases). This CDR3 contains 14 residues. The germline V gene encodes CDR1 SSHAT and CDR2 FNYEAQ (reference sequence).

This clone was seen a single time. The V and J genes are TRBV7-2 and TRBJ2-7; 8 bases match TRBD2. The trim removed 4 bases at V and 3 bases at J, leaving 8 bases unmatched. The CDR3 length is 15 residues. Germline lookup yields CDR1 SGHTA and CDR2 FQGNSA. As DNA, the CDR3 is TGTGCCAGCAGCTCCTTTAGCGGGATGATCTACGAGCAGTACTTC. Translation: CASSSFSGMIYEQYF.

The chain carries TRBV28 and TRBJ1-2; D is perhaps TRBD1 (6 bases). The CDR3 extends over 17 amino acids. Trimming left V 2 bases short and J 1 base short, with 17 bases between. Germline CDR1 is MDHEN and CDR2 is SYDVKM. The CDR3 region is CASSLRGAGALNYGYTF. The CDR3 DNA reads as TGTGCCAGCAGTTTAAGGGGTGCAGGGGCCCTTAACTATGGCTACACCTTC.

The rearrangement links TRBV5-1 to TRBJ1-4, with D tentatively TRBD1 (6 bases). Per germline, CDR1 SGHRS and CDR2 YFSETQ. This CDR3 spans 16 amino acids. V was cut by 1 base and J by 0 bases, with 10 bases left in between. The CDR3 region has the DNA TGCGCCAGCAGCTTGCCAACAGGGTCAACTAATGAAAAACTGTTTTTT. It encodes CASSLPTGSTNEKLFF.

The chain uses TRBV29-1 and TRBJ1-4; D gene unclear. V was trimmed by 5 bases and J by 7 bases, leaving 14 bases between them. Germline lookup yields CDR1 SQVTM and CDR2 ANQGSEA. This CDR3 contains 13 residues. The CDR3 sequence: CSVLIAGSEKLFF. In nucleotides, the CDR3 is TGCAGCGTTCTAATCGCGGGGAGTGAAAAACTGTTTTTT.

This clone occurred a few times. This chain joins TRBV6-1 and TRBJ1-5; unclear D gene. CDR3 length: 13 amino acids. CDR1 is MNHNS, CDR2 SASEGT, per germline. V lost 7 bases, J lost 4 bases, and 11 bases lay in between. The CDR3 bases are TGTGCCAGCACCCGTGAGTTGAATCAGCCCCAGCATTTT. Amino acids: CASTRELNQPQHF.

V usage is TRBV7-6 and J usage is TRBJ2-7; 11 bases are a match to TRBD1. Germline-derived CDR1 and CDR2 are SGHVS and FNYEAQ. The CDR3 covers 15 residues. V lost 5 bases to trimming and J lost 4 bases; unmatched junction nucleotides: 7. In DNA, the CDR3 is TGTGCCAGCAGCGCCACCGGGACAGGGGGTTACGAGCAGTACTTC. This encodes CASSATGTGGYEQYF.

The V and J genes are TRBV2 and TRBJ2-1; 13 nucleotides agree with TRBD2. Trimming at V came to 3 bases and at J to 9 bases, leaving 11 bases not matched to a gene. Germline V gene lookup returns CDR1 SNHLY and CDR2 FYNNEI. This CDR3 is 17 amino acids long. The CDR3: CASSDRTSGSRIGEQFF. The CDR3 coding sequence is TGTGCCAGCAGTGATAGGACTAGCGGGAGCCGTATTGGTGAGCAGTTCTTC.

The genes are TRBV7-9 and TRBJ2-5; 7 nucleotides agree with TRBD2. With 6 bases clipped from V and 5 bases from J, the junction kept 9 bases outside the gene matches. The germline CDR1 and CDR2 sequences are SEHNR and FQNEAQ (reference sequence). This CDR3 contains 14 residues. CDR3 bases: TGTGCCAGCAGTGTAACTCTAGCGGCCGAGACCCAGTACTTC. Protein product: CASSVTLAAETQYF.

The gene calls are TRBV5-1 and TRBJ2-5; 14 bases agree with TRBD2. The CDR3 sequence is 16 residues long. Trimming took 4 bases from V and 5 from J; bases not matched to a gene: 7. Looked up from germline, CDR1 is SGHRS and CDR2 is YFSETQ. CDR3 protein: CASSTGLAGVRETQYF. In nucleotides, the CDR3 is TGCGCCAGCAGCACGGGACTAGCGGGAGTTCGGGAGACCCAGTACTTC.

The chain joins TRBV7-9 to TRBJ2-5; D not resolved. This CDR3 has 14 residues. Germline V gene sequence: CDR1 SEHNR, CDR2 FQNEAQ (reference sequence). Trimming cost V 1 base and J 5 bases, with 11 bases left between them. The CDR3 loop is CASSLVVTRETQYF. For the CDR3, the DNA is TGTGCCAGCAGCTTAGTAGTTACCAGGGAGACCCAGTACTTC.

J is TRBJ2-1 and V is TRBV25-1; TRBD1 might be the D (5 bases). V was clipped by 3 bases and J by 2 bases, with 14 bases between them. The CDR3 covers 16 residues. CDR1 is MGHDK, CDR2 SYGVNS, per germline. CDR3 sequence reads: CASSDATVEPYNEQFF. The DNA of the CDR3 is TGTGCCAGCAGTGATGCGACAGTGGAGCCCTACAATGAGCAGTTCTTC.

The genes are TRBV27 and TRBJ1-1; D is possibly TRBD1 (6 bases). Trimming shortened V by 6 bases and J by 0 bases, and 11 bases separated the two germline ends. Germline CDR1 reads MNHEY; CDR2 reads SMNVEV (reference sequence). This CDR3 region has 14 residues. CDR3 in amino acids: CASSLDRLNTEAFF. CDR3 DNA: TGTGCCAGCAGCCTGGACAGACTGAACACTGAAGCTTTCTTT.

The rearrangement joins TRBV5-1 to TRBJ2-7; 9 bases are a match to TRBD1. Germline V gene data show CDR1 as SGHRS and CDR2 as YFSETQ. The V gene end was trimmed by 0 bases and the J gene end by 6 bases; junction bases not matched to a gene: 7. This CDR3 spans 15 amino acids. The DNA of the CDR3 is TGCGCCAGCAGCTTGGTTGATCGACAGGGGGGCGAGCAGTACTTC. This gives the protein CASSLVDRQGGEQYF.

This clone was picked up one time. The chain carries TRBV27 and TRBJ1-2; possibly TRBD1 for D (6 bases). Germline-derived CDR1 and CDR2 are MNHEY and SMNVEV (reference sequence). The V end lost 5 bases, the J end lost 4 bases, and 11 bases lay between the germline ends. The CDR3 totals 13 residues. The CDR3 spells CASSKQGGYGYTF. CDR3 nucleotide sequence: TGTGCCAGCAGTAAACAGGGTGGCTATGGCTACACCTTC.

The chain uses TRBV6-5 and TRBJ2-1; D is unresolved. The germline CDR1 and CDR2 sequences are MNHEY and SVGAGI. Trimming pared 3 bases from V and 0 bases from J, leaving 9 bases between. The CDR3 covers 15 residues. Here the CDR3 reads CASSYDRSSYNEQFF. The DNA for the CDR3 is TGTGCCAGCAGTTATGACCGGAGCTCCTACAATGAGCAGTTCTTC.

This clone was observed once. This chain uses TRBV6-5 with TRBJ1-5; 8 nucleotides align to TRBD1. From germline, CDR1 is MNHEY and CDR2 SVGAGI. The V segment lost 6 bases and the J segment 4 bases; nucleotides outside the gene matches: 8. This CDR3 is 15 amino acids long. Here the CDR3 DNA reads TGTGCCAGCAGGGACAGGGCCTACGGGAATCAGCCCCAGCATTTT. It codes for CASRDRAYGNQPQHF.

This clone was picked up one time. This rearrangement joins TRBV4-2 to TRBJ2-7; the D gene is possibly TRBD1 (6 bases). In germline, CDR1 is LGHNA, CDR2 YNFKEQ. This CDR3 is 16 amino acids long. Trimming took off 1 base at V and 3 bases at J, with 16 bases between the two ends. CDR3 bases: TGTGCCAGCAGCCAAGGGGGACAAATCCCGATCTACGAGCAGTACTTC. It specifies CASSQGGQIPIYEQYF.

This chain uses TRBV2 with TRBJ2-7; TRBD2 is a possible D gene (6 bases). Germline V gives CDR1 SNHLY, CDR2 FYNNEI. V was pared by 5 bases and J by 4 bases, with 21 bases between. This CDR3 is built from 16 residues. The CDR3 region has the DNA TGTGCCAGCAGTCCCCGGCCGGGAGCTTCGTCTTACGAGCAGTACTTC. Its translation: CASSPRPGASSYEQYF.

This chain links TRBV7-2 with TRBJ2-7; maybe TRBD2 (5 bases). The CDR3 covers 14 residues. Trimming shortened V by 8 bases and J by 4 bases, and 18 bases separated the two germline ends. The germline CDR1 and CDR2 sequences are SGHTA and FQGNSA. Here the CDR3 DNA reads TGTGCCAGCGCCGCTCGTAGCGCGACGTACGAGCAGTACTTC. Its protein product is CASAARSATYEQYF. Complete variable domain (other parts from reference TRBV7-2 and TRBJ2-7): GAGVSQSPSNKVTEKGKDVELRCDPISGHTALYWYRQSLGQGLEFLIYFQGNSAPDKSGLPSDRFSAERTGGSVSTLTIQRTQQEDSAVYLCASAARSATYEQYFGPGTRLTVT.

The genes are TRBV5-4 and TRBJ2-1; possible D gene TRBD1, 6 bases. CDR3 length: 17 residues. Trimming cost V 5 bases and J 0 bases, with 18 bases left between them. Germline CDR1 and CDR2: SGHNT and YYREEE (reference sequence). Here the CDR3 DNA reads TGTGCCAGCAGACCCCGAGGGGGAGTAGGCTCCTACAATGAGCAGTTCTTC. It yields the protein CASRPRGGVGSYNEQFF. The full variable domain, completed using reference TRBV5-4 and TRBJ2-1, is ETGVTQSPTHLIKTRGQQVTLRCSSQSGHNTVSWYQQALGQGPQFIFQYYREEENGRGNFPPRFSGLQFPNYSSELNVNALELDDSALYLCASRPRGGVGSYNEQFFGPGTRLTVL.

The gene calls are TRBV6-1 and TRBJ2-2, with D maybe TRBD2 (6 bases). The CDR3 runs to 14 residues. The germline CDR1 and CDR2 sequences are MNHNS and SASEGT. The V gene lost 6 bases and the J gene lost 6 bases, with 14 bases spanning the gap. CDR3 loop: CASRWTGTPGELFF. As DNA, the CDR3 is TGTGCCAGCAGGTGGACGGGGACTCCCGGGGAGCTGTTTTTT.

The chain recombines TRBV13 with TRBJ2-7; 9 bases match TRBD2. This CDR3 comprises 17 residues. Trimming at V came to 2 bases and at J to 7 bases, leaving 15 bases not matched to a gene. In germline, CDR1 is PRHDT, CDR2 FYEKMQ (reference sequence). The CDR3 region is CASSLRRLSSGRREQYF. The CDR3 nucleotides are TGTGCCAGCAGCTTAAGGAGGCTTAGTAGCGGGAGAAGGGAGCAGTACTTC. Together with reference TRBV13 and TRBJ2-7, the CDR3 gives the full variable domain: AAGVIQSPRHLIKEKRETATLKCYPIPRHDTVYWYQQGPGQDPQFLISFYEKMQSDKGSIPDRFSAQQFSDYHSELNMSSLELGDSALYFCASSLRRLSSGRREQYFGPGTRLTVT.

This sequence joins TRBV27 and TRBJ2-1, with unresolved D. The germline V and J ends were trimmed by 1 base and 5 bases, with 12 bases remaining between them. Germline V gene lookup returns CDR1 MNHEY and CDR2 SMNVEV (reference sequence). The CDR3 has 15 residues. The CDR3 spells CASSLFLPINNEQFF. The CDR3 region has the DNA TGTGCCAGCAGTTTATTTCTCCCTATAAACAATGAGCAGTTCTTC.

This clone was observed a few times. The chain combines TRBV6-1 with TRBJ1-4; D not resolved. V lost 4 bases and J 4 bases, leaving 10 bases between the germline ends. The CDR3 has 14 residues. CDR1 and CDR2 from the germline V gene are MNHNS and SASEGT. CDR3 coding DNA: TGTGCCAGCAGTGTGACATTTGGTAATGAAAAACTGTTTTTT. It codes for CASSVTFGNEKLFF.

Comments on this clone: At one end, the junction sequence differs from germline, possibly due to a read error. This chain connects TRBV2 to TRBJ2-7, with 9 bases identical to TRBD2. Looked up from germline, CDR1 is SNHLY and CDR2 is FYNNEI. This CDR3 region has 15 residues. The CDR3 DNA sequence: TGTGCCAGCAGTGAATCTAGCGGGGTTCTCTACGGGCAGTACTTC. This codes for CASSESSGVLYGQYF.

The rearrangement joins TRBV6-5 to TRBJ2-5; TRBD2 agrees at 7 bases. This CDR3 spans 12 amino acids. In germline, CDR1 is MNHEY, CDR2 SVGAGI. The V segment lost 5 bases and the J segment 5 bases; nucleotides outside the gene matches: 2. CDR3 sequence reads: CASSLGRETQYF. CDR3 DNA sequence: TGTGCCAGCAGTCTCGGGAGGGAGACCCAGTACTTC.